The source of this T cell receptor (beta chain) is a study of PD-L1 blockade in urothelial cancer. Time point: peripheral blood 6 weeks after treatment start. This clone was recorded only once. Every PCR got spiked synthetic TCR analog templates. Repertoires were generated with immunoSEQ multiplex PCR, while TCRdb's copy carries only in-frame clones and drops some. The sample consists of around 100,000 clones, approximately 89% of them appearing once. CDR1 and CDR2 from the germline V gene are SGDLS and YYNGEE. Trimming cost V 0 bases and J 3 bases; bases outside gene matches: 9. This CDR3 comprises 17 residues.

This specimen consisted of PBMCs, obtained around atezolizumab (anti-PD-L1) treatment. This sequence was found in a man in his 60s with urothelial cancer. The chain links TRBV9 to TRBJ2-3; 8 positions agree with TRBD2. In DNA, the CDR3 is TGTGCCAGCAGCGTAGCTTTTGCTAGCGGGCCAACAGATACGCAGTATTTT. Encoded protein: CASSVAFASGPTDTQYF. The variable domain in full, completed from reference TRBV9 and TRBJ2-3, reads DSGVTQTPKHLITATGQRVTLRCSPRSGDLSVYWYQQSLDQGLQFLIQYYNGEERAKGNILERFSAQQFPDLHSELNLSSLELGDSALYFCASSVAFASGPTDTQYFGPGTRLTVL.